This T cell receptor beta chain was identified in a study of PD-1 blockade in mismatch repair-deficient tumors. The CDR3 consists of 15 residues. Germline-derived CDR1 and CDR2 are SGHNT and YENEEA. V dropped 5 bases and J dropped 6 bases, with 17 bases sitting between them. Sequenced by immunoSEQ multiplex PCR; TCRdb stores in-frame clones only, minus some. The repertoire holds 100,000 to 150,000 clones, with around 86% as singletons. Every patient had mismatch repair deficiency by PCR or immunohistochemistry. TCRs were sequenced from a few patients responding to pembrolizumab. The sequenced sample was peripheral blood, obtained 44 weeks after starting pembrolizumab. This sequence was found in an adult with mismatch repair-deficient cancer. The chain joins TRBV11-3 to TRBJ2-1; TRBD1 is a possible D gene (6 bases). The DNA of the CDR3 is TGTGCCAGCAGCGCTGAAGGGGGAGTGGGCAATGAGCAGTTCTTC. Translation: CASSAEGGVGNEQFF.